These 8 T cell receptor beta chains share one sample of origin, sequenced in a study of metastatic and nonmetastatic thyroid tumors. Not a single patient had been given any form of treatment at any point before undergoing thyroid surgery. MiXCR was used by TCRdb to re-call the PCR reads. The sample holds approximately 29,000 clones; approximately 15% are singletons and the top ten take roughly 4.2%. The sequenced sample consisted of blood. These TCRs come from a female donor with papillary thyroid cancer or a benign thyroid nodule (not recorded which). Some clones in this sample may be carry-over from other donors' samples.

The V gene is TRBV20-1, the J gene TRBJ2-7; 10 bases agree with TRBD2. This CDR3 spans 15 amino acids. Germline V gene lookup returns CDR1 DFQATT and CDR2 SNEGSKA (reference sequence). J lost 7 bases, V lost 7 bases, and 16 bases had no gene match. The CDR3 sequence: CSVPPGSGRAREQYF. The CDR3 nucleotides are TGCAGTGTTCCCCCAGGCAGCGGGAGGGCCAGAGAGCAGTACTTC.

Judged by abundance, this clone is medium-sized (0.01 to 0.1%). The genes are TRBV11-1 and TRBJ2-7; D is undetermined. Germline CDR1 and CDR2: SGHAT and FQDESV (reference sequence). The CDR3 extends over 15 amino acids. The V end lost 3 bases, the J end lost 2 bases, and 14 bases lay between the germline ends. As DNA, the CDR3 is TGTGCCAGCAGCTTCACCACGGCGAGCGCCTACGAGCAGTACTTC. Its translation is CASSFTTASAYEQYF. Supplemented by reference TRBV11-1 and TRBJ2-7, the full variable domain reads EAEVAQSPRYKITEKSQAVAFWCDPISGHATLYWYRQILGQGPELLVQFQDESVVDDSQLPKDRFSAERLKGVDSTLKIQPAELGDSAMYLCASSFTTASAYEQYFGPGTRLTVT.

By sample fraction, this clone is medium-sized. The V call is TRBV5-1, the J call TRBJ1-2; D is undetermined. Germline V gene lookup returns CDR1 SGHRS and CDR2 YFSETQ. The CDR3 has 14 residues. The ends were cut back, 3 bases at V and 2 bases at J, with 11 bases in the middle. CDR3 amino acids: CASSSRTANYGYTF. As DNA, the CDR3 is TGCGCCAGCAGCTCCCGGACGGCAAACTATGGCTACACCTTC.

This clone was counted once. Here the CDR3 reads CASSLSDRNTGELFF. The CDR3 DNA reads as TGTGCCAGCAGCTTAAGTGACAGAAACACCGGGGAGCTGTTTTTT. The J gene is TRBJ2-2, the V gene TRBV7-9, with D perhaps matching TRBD1 (5 bases). V was trimmed by 2 bases and J by 2 bases, leaving 9 bases between them. Germline V lookup: CDR1 SEHNR, CDR2 FQNEAQ (reference sequence). The CDR3 consists of 15 residues.

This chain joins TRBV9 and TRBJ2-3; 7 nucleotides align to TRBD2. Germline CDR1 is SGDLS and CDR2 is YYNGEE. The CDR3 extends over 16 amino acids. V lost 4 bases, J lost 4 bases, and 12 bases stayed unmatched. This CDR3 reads CASSPLGGTISDTQYF. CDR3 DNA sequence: TGTGCCAGCAGCCCGTTGGGGGGGACGATTTCAGATACGCAGTATTTT.

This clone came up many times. The CDR3 nucleotides read TGTGCCAGCAGTTCGGGCGCCGGCCCGGGCTCCTACAATGAGCAGTTCTTC. This sequence encodes CASSSGAGPGSYNEQFF. The chain uses TRBV27 and TRBJ2-1; D gene uncertain. V lost 4 bases and J 0 bases, leaving 16 bases between the germline ends. CDR3 length equals 17 residues. Germline V gene sequence: CDR1 MNHEY, CDR2 SMNVEV (reference sequence).

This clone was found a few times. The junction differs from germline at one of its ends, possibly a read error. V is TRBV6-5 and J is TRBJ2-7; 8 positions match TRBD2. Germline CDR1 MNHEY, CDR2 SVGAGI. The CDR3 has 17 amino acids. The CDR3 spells CAISYGGVDTVGSEQYF. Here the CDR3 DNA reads TGTGCCATCAGTTACGGGGGGGTGGACACAGTCGGGTCCGAGCAGTACTTC.

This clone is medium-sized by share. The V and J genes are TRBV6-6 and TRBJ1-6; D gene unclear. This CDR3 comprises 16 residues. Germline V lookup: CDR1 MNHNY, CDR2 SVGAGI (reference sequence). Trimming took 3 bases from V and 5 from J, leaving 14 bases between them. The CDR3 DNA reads TGTGCCAGCAGTTATCAGGCGACGGCCAATAATTCACCCCTCCACTTT. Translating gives CASSYQATANNSPLHF.